Listed below are T cell receptor beta chains from one sample, sequenced in a study of shared clonotypes between healthy human individuals. This table comes from immunoSEQ multiplex PCR, and its TCRdb copy is limited to in-frame clones, with some not included. Of about 2,500,000 clones listed, approximately 92% were seen once; the top ten hold over 0.12%. The specimen was naive CD4+ T cells sorted from blood. Receptors were obtained from a man aged 18 to 29 in good health. Each CDR3 is given with its conserved first and last residue. Each record gives: clone size, D gene, J gene, V gene, CDR3 DNA, CDR3 protein. D genes are given only for firm matches. Size is stated for part of the rows, as once, few or many counts, or as a class when the clone is expanded.

abundance: NA
d_gene: TRBD2
j_gene: TRBJ2-3
v_gene: TRBV6-1
CDR3nt: TGTGCCAGTAGACGGGGGGGCGGGACAGATACGCAGTATTTT
CDR3aa: CASRRGGGTDTQYF

abundance: NA
d_gene: TRBD1
j_gene: TRBJ2-7
v_gene: TRBV29-1
CDR3nt: TGCAGCGTTTTTTCGACAGGGGCCTACGAGCAGTACTTC
CDR3aa: CSVFSTGAYEQYF

abundance: NA
d_gene: TRBD2
j_gene: TRBJ2-3
v_gene: TRBV11-3
CDR3nt: TGTGCCAGCAGCCCCGGGACTACCGACACAGATACGCAGTATTTT
CDR3aa: CASSPGTTDTDTQYF

abundance: NA
d_gene: TRBD2
j_gene: TRBJ2-5
v_gene: TRBV10-3
CDR3nt: TGTGCCATCAGCGGGGGGCAAGAGACCCAGTACTTC
CDR3aa: CAISGGQETQYF

abundance: few
d_gene: NA
j_gene: TRBJ1-1
v_gene: TRBV5-1
CDR3nt: TGCGCCAGCACGAACAGAAAGAACACTGAAGCTTTCTTT
CDR3aa: CASTNRKNTEAFF

abundance: NA
d_gene: NA
j_gene: TRBJ2-7
v_gene: TRBV6-1
CDR3nt: TGTGCCAGCAGTATCCTAGGCGGCTCCTACGAGCAGTACTTC
CDR3aa: CASSILGGSYEQYF

abundance: NA
d_gene: NA
j_gene: TRBJ2-4
v_gene: TRBV7-2
CDR3nt: TGTGCCAGCAGTCGAGCGGTGCTAGCCAAAAACATTCAGTACTTC
CDR3aa: CASSRAVLAKNIQYF

abundance: NA
d_gene: TRBD1
j_gene: TRBJ2-7
v_gene: TRBV7-8
CDR3nt: TGTGCCAGCAGCTCCGGGACAGGGGTGACCTACGAGCAGTACTTC
CDR3aa: CASSSGTGVTYEQYF

abundance: NA
d_gene: NA
j_gene: TRBJ2-7
v_gene: TRBV18
CDR3nt: TGTGCCAGCTCACCACTCTACGAGCAGTACTTC
CDR3aa: CASSPLYEQYF

abundance: NA
d_gene: NA
j_gene: TRBJ2-7
v_gene: TRBV27
CDR3nt: TGTGCCAGCAGTTTCCGGTACTCCTACGAGCAGTACTTC
CDR3aa: CASSFRYSYEQYF

abundance: NA
d_gene: TRBD1
j_gene: TRBJ2-5
v_gene: TRBV11-2
CDR3nt: TGTGCCAGCAGCGTAAACCAGGGGGCTCAAGAGACCCAGTACTTC
CDR3aa: CASSVNQGAQETQYF

abundance: NA
d_gene: TRBD1
j_gene: TRBJ1-2
v_gene: TRBV6-5
CDR3nt: TGTGCCAGCAGTCAAGACAGGGCCCTACTTTATGGCTACACCTTC
CDR3aa: CASSQDRALLYGYTF

abundance: NA
d_gene: NA
j_gene: TRBJ1-3
v_gene: TRBV7-2
CDR3nt: TGTGCCAGCAGCCAGGGGTACAGGGCGGGAAACACCATATATTTT
CDR3aa: CASSQGYRAGNTIYF

abundance: NA
d_gene: NA
j_gene: TRBJ2-7
v_gene: TRBV7-3
CDR3nt: TGTGCCAGCAGCTTATCTGGGAAGGTCGCCTACGAGCAGTACTTC
CDR3aa: CASSLSGKVAYEQYF

abundance: NA
d_gene: NA
j_gene: TRBJ1-4
v_gene: TRBV29-1
CDR3nt: TGCAGCGTTGAACTTCAGGGGAGTAAGGAAAAACTGTTTTTT
CDR3aa: CSVELQGSKEKLFF

abundance: NA
d_gene: NA
j_gene: TRBJ1-1
v_gene: TRBV28
CDR3nt: TGTGCCAGCATTCTTAGGAACACTGAAGCTTTCTTT
CDR3aa: CASILRNTEAFF

abundance: NA
d_gene: NA
j_gene: TRBJ2-3
v_gene: TRBV18
CDR3nt: TGTGCCAGCTCACCACCGTCGCTGGACCAGGGAGATACGCAGTATTTT
CDR3aa: CASSPPSLDQGDTQYF

abundance: NA
d_gene: NA
j_gene: TRBJ2-4
v_gene: TRBV5-6
CDR3nt: TGTGCCAGCAGCTTGTCAAAAAACATTCAGTACTTC
CDR3aa: CASSLSKNIQYF

abundance: NA
d_gene: NA
j_gene: TRBJ2-4
v_gene: TRBV5-1
CDR3nt: TGCGCCAGCAGCCCCTCTGGAACCATAGCCAAAAACATTCAGTACTTC
CDR3aa: CASSPSGTIAKNIQYF

abundance: NA
d_gene: NA
j_gene: TRBJ1-3
v_gene: TRBV7-9
CDR3nt: TGTGCCAGCAGCCGGATCTCTGGAAACACCATATATTTT
CDR3aa: CASSRISGNTIYF

abundance: NA
d_gene: NA
j_gene: TRBJ2-1
v_gene: TRBV11-1
CDR3nt: TGTGCCAGCAGCTTACCGACTGGCTACAATGAGCAGTTCTTC
CDR3aa: CASSLPTGYNEQFF

abundance: NA
d_gene: TRBD2
j_gene: TRBJ2-1
v_gene: TRBV5-1
CDR3nt: TGCGCCAGCAGCTTGACTAGCGGGAGCAATGAGCAATTCTTC
CDR3aa: CASSLTSGSNEQFF

abundance: NA
d_gene: NA
j_gene: TRBJ2-7
v_gene: TRBV10-3
CDR3nt: TGTGCCATTACGAAGGGGACCACCTACGAGCAGTACTTC
CDR3aa: CAITKGTTYEQYF

abundance: NA
d_gene: NA
j_gene: TRBJ1-1
v_gene: TRBV5-1
CDR3nt: TGCGCCAGCAGCTCCTTCAGGGATAACACTGAAGCTTTCTTT
CDR3aa: CASSSFRDNTEAFF

abundance: NA
d_gene: TRBD2
j_gene: TRBJ2-7
v_gene: TRBV7-2
CDR3nt: TGTGCCAGCAGCTTAGTAGGGACTAGTGACGAGCAGTACTTC
CDR3aa: CASSLVGTSDEQYF

abundance: NA
d_gene: TRBD2
j_gene: TRBJ2-1
v_gene: TRBV11-2
CDR3nt: TGTGCCAGCAGCCCGGGAGAATGGACTAGCGGGAACTCCTACAATGAGCAGTTCTTC
CDR3aa: CASSPGEWTSGNSYNEQFF

abundance: NA
d_gene: TRBD2
j_gene: TRBJ2-1
v_gene: TRBV5-8
CDR3nt: TGTGCCAGCAGCATGGTTTTGGGTGGGACTAGCGATGAGCAGTTCTTC
CDR3aa: CASSMVLGGTSDEQFF

abundance: NA
d_gene: TRBD1
j_gene: TRBJ1-2
v_gene: TRBV27
CDR3nt: TGTGCCAGCAGACCGGACAGGGGAAAAACTAACTATGGCTACACCTTC
CDR3aa: CASRPDRGKTNYGYTF

abundance: NA
d_gene: NA
j_gene: TRBJ1-5
v_gene: TRBV2
CDR3nt: TGTGCCAGCATCGGACACCTTAGCAATCAGCCCCAGCATTTT
CDR3aa: CASIGHLSNQPQHF